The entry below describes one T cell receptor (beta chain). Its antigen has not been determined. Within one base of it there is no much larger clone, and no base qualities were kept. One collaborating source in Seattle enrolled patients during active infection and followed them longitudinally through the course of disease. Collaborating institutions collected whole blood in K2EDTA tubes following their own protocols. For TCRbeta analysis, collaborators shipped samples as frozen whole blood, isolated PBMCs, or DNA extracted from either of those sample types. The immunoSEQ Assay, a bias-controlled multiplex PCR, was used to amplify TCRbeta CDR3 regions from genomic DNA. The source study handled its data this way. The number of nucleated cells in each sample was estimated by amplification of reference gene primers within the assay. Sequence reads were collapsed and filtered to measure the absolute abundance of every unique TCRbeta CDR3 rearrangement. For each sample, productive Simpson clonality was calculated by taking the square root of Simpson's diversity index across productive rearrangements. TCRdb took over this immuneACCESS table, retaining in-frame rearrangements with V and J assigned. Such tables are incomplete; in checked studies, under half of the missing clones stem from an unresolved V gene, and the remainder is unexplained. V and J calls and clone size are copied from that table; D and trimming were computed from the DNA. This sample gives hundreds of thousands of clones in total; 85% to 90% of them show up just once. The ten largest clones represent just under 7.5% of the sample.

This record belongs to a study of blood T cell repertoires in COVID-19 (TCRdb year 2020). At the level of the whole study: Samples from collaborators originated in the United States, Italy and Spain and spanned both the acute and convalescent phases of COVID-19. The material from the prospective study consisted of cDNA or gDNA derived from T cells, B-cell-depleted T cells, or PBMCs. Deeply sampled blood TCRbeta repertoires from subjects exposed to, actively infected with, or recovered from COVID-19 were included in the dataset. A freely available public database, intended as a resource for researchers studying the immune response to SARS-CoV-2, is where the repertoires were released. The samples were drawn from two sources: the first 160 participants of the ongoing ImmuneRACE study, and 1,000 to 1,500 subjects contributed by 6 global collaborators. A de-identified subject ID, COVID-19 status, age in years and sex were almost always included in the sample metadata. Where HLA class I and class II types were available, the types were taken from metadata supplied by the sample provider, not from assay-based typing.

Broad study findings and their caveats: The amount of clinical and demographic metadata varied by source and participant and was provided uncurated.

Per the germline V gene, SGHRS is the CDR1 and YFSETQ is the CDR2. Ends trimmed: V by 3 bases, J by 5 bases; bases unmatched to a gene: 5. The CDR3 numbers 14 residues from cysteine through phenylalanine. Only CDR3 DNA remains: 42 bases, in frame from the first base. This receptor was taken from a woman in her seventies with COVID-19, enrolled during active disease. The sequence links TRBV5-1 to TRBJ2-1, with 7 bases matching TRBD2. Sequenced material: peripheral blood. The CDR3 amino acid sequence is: CASSSRLADNEQFF. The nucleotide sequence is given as TGCGCCAGCAGCTCCCGACTAGCCGACAATGAGCAGTTCTTC.